A selection of T cell receptor beta chains follows, all from one sample in a study of molecular identifiers for immune sequencing clone quantification. TCRdb reprocessed the PCR reads with MiXCR, giving one entry per CDR3 protein. The sample holds hundreds of thousands of distinct CDR3 sequences, roughly 24% seen once. Sequencing was carried out using naive CD8+ T cells from blood, with Jurkat cell RNA spiked in. These receptors originate from a human donor in good health. Some libraries in this study had Jurkat cell RNA spiked in. Both conserved end residues are trimmed from each CDR3.

V gene,CDR3 protein
TRBV27,ASSLRSGGTYEQY
TRBV4-1,ASSLRLPGANVLT
TRBV7-7,ASSGDRTDTQY
TRBV7-2,ASSFYPDGYYEQY
TRBV20-1,SARDRGTLLSMNTEAF
TRBV15,ATSIKTGSDYGYT
TRBV5-8,ASSPVQVMNTEAF
TRBV30,AWSVGAGVHEQF
TRBV30,AWNDLTYNEQF
TRBV3-1,ASSPFSNYEQY
TRBV7-8,ASSAGLAGVEAKHLQY
TRBV11-2,ASSLFSGEYNEQF
TRBV29-1,SVRGQGLVLTDTQY
TRBV6-2/TRBV6-3,ASSYRRQGRGQETQY
TRBV7-9,ASSPTINYEQY
TRBV4-1,ASSPQLAYEQY
TRBV13,ASSGTGAPSTDTQY
TRBV6-6,ASSYEGQGFYEQY
TRBV6-6,ASSGLGQGDGVTQY
TRBV6-4,ASSEDGGVQETQY
TRBV30,AWTIGEHNSTLH
TRBV20-1,SANPNYGYT
TRBV20-1,SARDVETGWRNEQY
TRBV27,ASSFSGSSTDTQY
TRBV7-3,VSSLSPLSWLEANTGELF
TRBV12-3/TRBV12-4,ASSPGTGQTQY
TRBV12-3/TRBV12-4,ASSSKWGVNEQF
TRBV10-3,AINSARADTQY
TRBV6-5,ASSYSRGQAAGYT
TRBV29-1,SLSGGDSDTQY
TRBV29-1,SVSGGQDAYT
TRBV2,ASTPAFGSSGGTSDTQY
TRBV10-2,ASSVGTGRADTQY
TRBV27,ASSLSSDGRTQY
TRBV19,ASILRPVGTSENTGEPF
TRBV28,ASSLGGTTPLEQY
TRBV7-2,ASSQLAGGPNSYEQY
TRBV15,ASSRPLMGHEALVRVNQPQH
TRBV19,ASSIFASYEQY